This note documents a single TCR beta chain sequence. Its antigen remains unknown. The CDR3 is 14 amino acids. Unmatched junction bases numbered 2, after V lost 4 bases and J lost 2 bases. Germline assignment: CDR1 PRHDT and CDR2 FYEKMQ (reference sequence). The data derive from a study of T cell repertoires in cytomegalovirus infection. General study findings and limits: In two of eight donors, the top clonotype was HLA-C-restricted CMV-specific.

TCRdb used MiXCR to reprocess the reads, holding one entry per CDR3 protein. The table records a few hundred thousand distinct CDR3 sequences, 9.5% of them present only once. Input material: PBMCs. The TCR originated in a human donor in good health (CMV status not recorded). Some clones in this sample may be carry-over from other donors' samples. This rearrangement joins TRBV13 to TRBJ2-3, with 8 bases aligning to TRBD2. In DNA, the CDR3 is TGTGCCAGCAGCTCGCGGGAGGACACAGATACGCAGTATTTT. This codes for CASSSREDTDTQYF.